A selection of T cell receptor beta chains follows, all from one sample in a study of patients and donors after allogeneic stem cell transplantation. TCRdb re-derived calls from the RT-PCR reads in MiXCR, one entry per CDR3 protein. The sample lists roughly 1,900 distinct CDR3 sequences; roughly 1.6% were seen once. The sequenced sample consisted of blood, either unsorted or a sorted T cell fraction (not recorded which). The source is a human donor who was either an allogeneic HSCT recipient or a stem cell or donor lymphocyte infusion donor (not recorded which). It is not recorded whose cells these are; they may come from a transplant donor. Each CDR3 is given with its conserved first and last residue. D genes are given only for firm matches. Expanded clones are given a class, and other clones once, few, many or no size at all.

size	V	J	D	DNA	CDR3
medium-sized	TRBV29-1	TRBJ2-7	-	TGCAGCGTTCGCTTTCTGTCCGAGCAGTACTTC	CSVRFLSEQYF
medium-sized	TRBV12-3/TRBV12-4	TRBJ2-3	-	TGTGCCAGCAGTTTGGGACTCCCAGATACGCAGTATTTT	CASSLGLPDTQYF
medium-sized	TRBV2	TRBJ2-1	-	TGTGCCAGCAGTGAAGCAGGACTTTTTGGGTTCTTC	CASSEAGLFGFF
medium-sized	TRBV7-2	TRBJ1-1	TRBD1	TGTGCCAGCAGCTCCGACAGGGGGGGTGAAGCTTTCTTT	CASSSDRGGEAFF
-	TRBV20-1	TRBJ2-7	TRBD2	TGCAGTGCTAGAGATACCCTAGCGGGGGGGAACTCCTACGAGCAGTACTTC	CSARDTLAGGNSYEQYF
-	TRBV20-1	TRBJ1-2	TRBD1	TGCAGTGCTAGAGGGTGGCGGGACAGGGACGACTACACCTTC	CSARGWRDRDDYTF
few	TRBV7-2	TRBJ2-2	-	TGTGCCAGCAGCTTACCTCTAGCGAGCACCGGGGAGCTGTTTTTT	CASSLPLASTGELFF
medium-sized	TRBV29-1	TRBJ2-3	TRBD1	TGCAGCGCCCTGAGACAGGGGGCCACAGATACGCAGTATTTT	CSALRQGATDTQYF
few	TRBV3-1	TRBJ1-1	-	TGTGCCAGCAGCCAGGGACGGGACTTGGAAGCTTTCTTT	CASSQGRDLEAFF
large	TRBV18	TRBJ2-1	-	TGTGCCAGCTCACCGAGGCAGGGGGAGGGGAATGAGCAGTTCTTC	CASSPRQGEGNEQFF
medium-sized	TRBV5-1	TRBJ2-2	TRBD1	TGCGCCAGCAGATTAGGACAGGCTTACACCGGGGAGCTGTTTTTT	CASRLGQAYTGELFF
large	TRBV5-6	TRBJ2-5	-	TGTGCCAGCAGCTTAAGGAACGGAGAGACCCAGTACTTC	CASSLRNGETQYF
medium-sized	TRBV12-3/TRBV12-4	TRBJ2-1	TRBD2	TGTGCCAGCACCTTCGACTTAGCGGGGGGGCAAGAGCAGTTCTTC	CASTFDLAGGQEQFF
medium-sized	TRBV10-3	TRBJ2-2	-	TGTGCCATCAGTGAAGGGATCAGGGGAGCCGGGGAGCTGTTTTTT	CAISEGIRGAGELFF
medium-sized	TRBV23-1	TRBJ1-6	-	TGCGCCAGCAGTTCTGCCATCGGATCCGGATGTTCACCCCTCCACTTT	CASSSAIGSGCSPLHF
few	TRBV6-5	TRBJ2-7	TRBD1	TGTGCCAGCAGTTACGGCGGGACAGGGGTGTACGAGCAGTACTTC	CASSYGGTGVYEQYF
medium-sized	TRBV11-1	TRBJ2-1	-	TGTGCCAGCAGCCCGGGGTATCCGGACAATGAGCAGTTCTTC	CASSPGYPDNEQFF
medium-sized	TRBV2	TRBJ2-5	TRBD1	TGTGCCAGCACCCAACAGGGGGCAGGGGAGACCCAGTACTTC	CASTQQGAGETQYF
medium-sized	TRBV18	TRBJ2-7	-	TGTGCCAGCTCACCGATCGAGCTCGACGAGCAGTACTTC	CASSPIELDEQYF
medium-sized	TRBV19	TRBJ2-2	TRBD1	TGTGCCAGTAGTTCACAGGGGGCAGACACCGGGGAGCTGTTTTTT	CASSSQGADTGELFF
medium-sized	TRBV21-1	TRBJ1-2	-	TGTGCCAGCAGCAAAAGGCGCTTAGGGTACTATGGCTACACCTTC	CASSKRRLGYYGYTF
medium-sized	TRBV20-1	TRBJ2-1	TRBD2	TGCAGTTCCTCCGGGACTAGCGTGGAAGGGGCCTACAATGAGCAGTTCTTC	CSSSGTSVEGAYNEQFF
medium-sized	TRBV11-2	TRBJ1-1	TRBD1	TGTGCCAGCAGCTTAGAGCCAGGGGGGAACACTGAAGCTTTCTTT	CASSLEPGGNTEAFF
medium-sized	TRBV7-9	TRBJ2-3	-	TGTGCCAGCAGGAACTTGACTGGGGGAGGCCCAGATACGCAGTATTTT	CASRNLTGGGPDTQYF
medium-sized	TRBV2	TRBJ1-5	-	TGTGCCAGCAGTGAGGTCAGGGTGAGCAATCAGCCCCAGCATTTT	CASSEVRVSNQPQHF
few	TRBV20-1	TRBJ2-5	-	TGCAGTGCGAAGCGAGAGACCCAGTACTTC	CSAKRETQYF
medium-sized	TRBV6-5	TRBJ1-1	-	TGTGCCAGCAGTTACCTATTGCACACTGAAGCTTTCTTT	CASSYLLHTEAFF
few	TRBV12-3/TRBV12-4	TRBJ1-2	-	TGTGCCAGCAGTTTAATGGGATCAACGGGCTATGGCTACACCTTC	CASSLMGSTGYGYTF
-	TRBV12-3/TRBV12-4	TRBJ1-2	-	TGTGCCAGCGCTCGGGGGTATGGCTACACCTTC	CASARGYGYTF
medium-sized	TRBV7-3	TRBJ1-1	-	TGTGCCAGCAGCTTCGACAGGACCACTGAAGCTTTCTTT	CASSFDRTTEAFF
medium-sized	TRBV12-3/TRBV12-4	TRBJ2-2	-	TGTGCCAGCAGTTTTGACCCAGAGGGCACCGGGGAGCTGTTTTTT	CASSFDPEGTGELFF
medium-sized	TRBV11-1	TRBJ1-1	-	TGTGCCAGCAGCTTAAGCGCCCTGAACACTGAAGCTTTCTTT	CASSLSALNTEAFF
few	TRBV12-3/TRBV12-4	TRBJ1-5	-	TGTGCCAGCAGTTTTGGGGGGCAGGAGCAGCCCCAGCATTTT	CASSFGGQEQPQHF
medium-sized	TRBV4-3	TRBJ1-1	TRBD1	TGCGCCAGCAGCCAGACTGCCGGACAGGGGGGGACTGAAGCTTTCTTT	CASSQTAGQGGTEAFF
large	TRBV5-6	TRBJ1-2	-	TGTGCCAGCAGTCGAAGGGACGCCGATAACTATGGCTACACCTTC	CASSRRDADNYGYTF